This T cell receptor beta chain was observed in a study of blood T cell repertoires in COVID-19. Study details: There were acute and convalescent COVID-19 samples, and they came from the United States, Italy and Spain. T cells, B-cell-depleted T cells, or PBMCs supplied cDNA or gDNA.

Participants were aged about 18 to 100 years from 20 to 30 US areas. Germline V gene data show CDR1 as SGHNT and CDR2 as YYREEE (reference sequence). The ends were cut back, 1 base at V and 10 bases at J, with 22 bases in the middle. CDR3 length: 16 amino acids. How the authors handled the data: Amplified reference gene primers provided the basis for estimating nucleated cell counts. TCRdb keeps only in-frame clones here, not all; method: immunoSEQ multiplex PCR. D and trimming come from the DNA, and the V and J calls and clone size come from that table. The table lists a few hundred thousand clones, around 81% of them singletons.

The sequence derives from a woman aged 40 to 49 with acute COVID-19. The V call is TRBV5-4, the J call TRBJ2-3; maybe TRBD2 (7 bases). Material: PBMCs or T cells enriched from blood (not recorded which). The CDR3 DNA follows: TGTGCCAGCAGCTTGCGGGGGCTGGCGGGGGTGCGATCGCAGTATTTT. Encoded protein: CASSLRGLAGVRSQYF.